This T cell receptor (beta chain) was profiled in a study of T-cell memory formation after mild COVID-19. Findings and limits, study-wide: The main location of contracting CD4+ clones was CM and EM, and that of contracting CD8+ clones was EMRA.

This clonotype was counted many times. Its antigen is unknown. The authors produced TCR alpha and TCR beta cDNA libraries with sample barcodes and UMIs by 5'RACE using constant-segment primers. TCRdb independently ran MiXCR on the 5' RACE reads; one entry per CDR3 protein. The repertoire holds 250,000 or so distinct CDR3 sequences, with roughly 18% as singletons. The CDR3 sequence is 18 residues long. Trimming removed 4 bases from V and 0 bases from J; junction bases left unmatched: 11. The receptor comes from a young man who had mild COVID-19 (a few samples of this study predate the infection). Cell type and time point are not known. The specimen was PBMCs or a T cell subset sorted from them (not recorded which). V usage is TRBV12-3 or TRBV12-4 and J usage is TRBJ2-2, with TRBD1 identical over 7 bases. CDR3 nucleotides: TGTGCCAGCAGTTGGCAGGGGGTTTGGTTAGCGAACACCGGGGAGCTGTTTTTT. Protein product: CASSWQGVWLANTGELFF.